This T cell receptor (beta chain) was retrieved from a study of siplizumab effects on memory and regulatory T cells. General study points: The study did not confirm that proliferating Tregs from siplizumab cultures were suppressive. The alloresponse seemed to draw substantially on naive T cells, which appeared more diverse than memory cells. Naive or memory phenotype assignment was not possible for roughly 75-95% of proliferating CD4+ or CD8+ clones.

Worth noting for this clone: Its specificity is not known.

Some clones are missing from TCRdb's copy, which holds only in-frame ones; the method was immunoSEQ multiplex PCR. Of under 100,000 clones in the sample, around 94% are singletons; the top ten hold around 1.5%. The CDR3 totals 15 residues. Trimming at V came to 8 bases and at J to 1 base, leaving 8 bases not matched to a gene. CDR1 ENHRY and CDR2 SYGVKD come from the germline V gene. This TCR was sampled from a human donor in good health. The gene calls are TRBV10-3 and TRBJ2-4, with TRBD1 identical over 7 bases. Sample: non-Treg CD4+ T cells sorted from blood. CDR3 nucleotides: TGTGCCATCGCCACAGGGGAAGGGGCCAAAAACATTCAGTACTTC. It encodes CAIATGEGAKNIQYF.